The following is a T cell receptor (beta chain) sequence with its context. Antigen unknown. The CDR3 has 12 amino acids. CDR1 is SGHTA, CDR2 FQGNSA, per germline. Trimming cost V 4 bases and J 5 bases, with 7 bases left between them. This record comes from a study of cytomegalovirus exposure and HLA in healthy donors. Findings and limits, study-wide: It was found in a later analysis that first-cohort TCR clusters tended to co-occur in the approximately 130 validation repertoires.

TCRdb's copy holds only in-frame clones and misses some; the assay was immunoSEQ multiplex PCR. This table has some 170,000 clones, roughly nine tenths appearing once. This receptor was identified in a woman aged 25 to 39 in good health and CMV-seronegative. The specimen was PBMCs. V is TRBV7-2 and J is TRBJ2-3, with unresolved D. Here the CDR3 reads CASSWIRDTQYF. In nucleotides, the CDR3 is TGTGCCAGCAGCTGGATTAGAGATACGCAGTATTTT. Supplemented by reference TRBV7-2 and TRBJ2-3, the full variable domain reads GAGVSQSPSNKVTEKGKDVELRCDPISGHTALYWYRQSLGQGLEFLIYFQGNSAPDKSGLPSDRFSAERTGGSVSTLTIQRTQQEDSAVYLCASSWIRDTQYFGPGTRLTVL.